This T cell receptor beta chain was sequenced for a study of cytomegalovirus exposure and HLA in healthy donors. In the case of this clone: Antigen: not known.

Study results and caveats: Per published accounts, TCR beta sequences correctly predicted the HLA-A and HLA-B alleles of most subjects. In a later analysis, the majority of CMV-associated beta chains seemingly showed HLA restriction. There were several of the most significant clusters that appeared linked to common viral pathogens in a later analysis.

This CDR3 comprises 13 residues. The germline gives CDR1 SGHDN, CDR2 FVKESK. V shed 4 bases and J shed 3 bases, with 9 bases lying between them. PCR used 60 Vbeta primers and 13 Jbeta primers. Clones were sequenced by immunoSEQ multiplex PCR, and TCRdb holds only the in-frame ones, with some missing. The table shows approximately 200,000 clones, with 65% to 90% occurring only once. Sequences were obtained from PBMCs. The clonotype was recovered from a girl between 5 and 17 years old in good health and CMV-seronegative. The rearrangement joins TRBV14 to TRBJ1-2; no firm D call. In DNA form, the CDR3 reads TGTGCCAGCAGCCCCCACAGCTACTATGGCTACACCTTC. Amino acids: CASSPHSYYGYTF.